The next 3 T cell receptor beta chains were all read from a single sample in a study of immune cell composition in non-small cell lung cancer. The repertoire was sequenced with immunoSEQ multiplex PCR; TCRdb's copy has only in-frame clones and lacks some. The data show approximately 5,000 clones, over 65% seen once. The specimen was lung tumor tissue. The receptor source for this set is a human donor with non-small cell lung cancer.

This sequence joins TRBV28 and TRBJ2-7; D is possibly TRBD1 (6 bases). V shed 7 bases and J shed 3 bases, with 16 bases lying between them. The germline V gene has CDR1 MDHEN and CDR2 SYDVKM. The CDR3 sequence is 14 residues long. The CDR3 DNA reads as TGTGCCAGCACCCTACCGGGACACCTCTACGAGCAGTACTTC. Translation: CASTLPGHLYEQYF.

This clone has just one count. This chain joins TRBV10-2 and TRBJ2-1; TRBD2 agrees at 8 bases. The germline V gene encodes CDR1 WSHSY and CDR2 SAAADI. The CDR3 has 15 amino acids. The V and J ends lost 4 bases and 2 bases, in that order; junction bases with no gene match: 4. The chain's CDR3 is CASSGGAGAYNEQFF. DNA of the CDR3: TGCGCCAGCAGTGGGGGAGCGGGAGCCTACAATGAGCAGTTCTTC.

J is TRBJ2-7 and V is TRBV5-1; 7 bases are shared with TRBD1. The CDR3 has 14 residues. The V segment lost 0 bases and the J segment 2 bases; nucleotides outside the gene matches: 2. In germline, CDR1 is SGHRS, CDR2 YFSETQ. CDR3 sequence reads: CASSLGQGAYEQYF. In nucleotides, the CDR3 is TGCGCCAGCAGCTTGGGTCAGGGGGCCTACGAGCAGTACTTC.